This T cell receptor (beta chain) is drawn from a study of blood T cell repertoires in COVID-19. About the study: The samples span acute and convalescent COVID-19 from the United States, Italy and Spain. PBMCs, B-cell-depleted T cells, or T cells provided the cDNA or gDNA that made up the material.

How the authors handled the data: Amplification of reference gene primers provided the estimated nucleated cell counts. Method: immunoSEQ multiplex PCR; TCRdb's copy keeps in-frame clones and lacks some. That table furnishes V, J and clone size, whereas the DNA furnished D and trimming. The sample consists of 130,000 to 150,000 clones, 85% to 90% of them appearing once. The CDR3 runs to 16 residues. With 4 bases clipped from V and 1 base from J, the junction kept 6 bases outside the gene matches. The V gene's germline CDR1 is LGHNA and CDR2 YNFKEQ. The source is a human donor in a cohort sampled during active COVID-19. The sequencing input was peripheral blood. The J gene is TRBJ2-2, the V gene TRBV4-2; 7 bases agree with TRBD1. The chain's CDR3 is CASSRTGTENTGELFF. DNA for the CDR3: TGTGCCAGCAGCCGAACCGGGACAGAGAACACCGGGGAGCTGTTTTTT.